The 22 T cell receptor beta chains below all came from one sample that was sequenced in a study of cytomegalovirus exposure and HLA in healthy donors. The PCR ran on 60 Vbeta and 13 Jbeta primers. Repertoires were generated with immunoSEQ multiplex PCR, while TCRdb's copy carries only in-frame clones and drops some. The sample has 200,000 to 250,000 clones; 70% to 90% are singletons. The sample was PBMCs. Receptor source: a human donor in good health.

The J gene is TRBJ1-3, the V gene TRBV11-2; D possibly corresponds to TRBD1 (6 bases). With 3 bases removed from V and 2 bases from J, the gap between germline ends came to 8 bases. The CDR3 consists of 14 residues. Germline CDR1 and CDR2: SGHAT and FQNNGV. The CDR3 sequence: CASSLGTPGNTIYF. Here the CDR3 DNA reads TGTGCCAGCAGCTTGGGGACACCTGGAAACACCATATATTTT.

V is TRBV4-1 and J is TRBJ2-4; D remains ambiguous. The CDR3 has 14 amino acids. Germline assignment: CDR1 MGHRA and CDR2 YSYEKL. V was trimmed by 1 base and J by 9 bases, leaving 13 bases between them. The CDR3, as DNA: TGCGCCAGCAGCCAAGCTTCAGGTGATGGCATTCAGTACTTC. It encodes CASSQASGDGIQYF.

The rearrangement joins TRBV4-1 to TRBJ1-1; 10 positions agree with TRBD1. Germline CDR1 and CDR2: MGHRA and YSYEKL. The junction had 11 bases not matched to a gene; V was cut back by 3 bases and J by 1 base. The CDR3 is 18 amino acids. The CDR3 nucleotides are TGCGCCAGCAGCCAGAGTGCCGGGACAGGGGCCCCGAACACTGAAGCTTTCTTT. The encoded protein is CASSQSAGTGAPNTEAFF.

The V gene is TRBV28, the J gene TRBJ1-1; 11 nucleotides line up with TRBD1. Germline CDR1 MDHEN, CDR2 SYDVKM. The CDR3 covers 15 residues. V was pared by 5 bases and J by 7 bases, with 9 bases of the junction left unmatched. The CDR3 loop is CASSPFGTGGDEAFF. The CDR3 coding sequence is TGTGCCAGCAGTCCCTTCGGGACAGGGGGTGATGAAGCTTTCTTT.

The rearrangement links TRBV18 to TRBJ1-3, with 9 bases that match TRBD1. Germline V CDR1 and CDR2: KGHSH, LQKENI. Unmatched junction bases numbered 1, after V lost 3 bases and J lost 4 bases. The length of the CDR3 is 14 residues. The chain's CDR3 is CASSPGTGGNTIYF. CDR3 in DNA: TGTGCCAGCTCACCCGGGACAGGGGGAAACACCATATATTTT.

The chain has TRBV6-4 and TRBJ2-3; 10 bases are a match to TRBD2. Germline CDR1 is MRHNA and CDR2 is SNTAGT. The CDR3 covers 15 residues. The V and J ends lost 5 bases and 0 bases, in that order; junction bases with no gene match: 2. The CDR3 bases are TGTGCCAGCAGTATACTAGCGGGAAGCACAGATACGCAGTATTTT. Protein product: CASSILAGSTDTQYF.

CDR3 sequence: CASSRQGLAGVGEQYF. For the CDR3, the DNA is TGTGCCAGCAGCCGCCAGGGACTAGCGGGAGTGGGCGAGCAGTACTTC. The rearrangement links TRBV7-2 to TRBJ2-5, with TRBD2 matching over 14 bases. With the DNA end fitting TRBJ2-7 better, the J assignment may be wrong. The germline CDR1 and CDR2 sequences are SGHTA and FQGNSA. The CDR3 is 16 residues long.

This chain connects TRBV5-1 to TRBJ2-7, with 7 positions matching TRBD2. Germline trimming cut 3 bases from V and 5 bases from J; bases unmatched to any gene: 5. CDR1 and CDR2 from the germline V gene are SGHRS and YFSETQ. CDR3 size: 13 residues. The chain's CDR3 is CASSWTGGNEQYF. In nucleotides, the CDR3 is TGCGCCAGCAGCTGGACGGGAGGTAACGAGCAGTACTTC.

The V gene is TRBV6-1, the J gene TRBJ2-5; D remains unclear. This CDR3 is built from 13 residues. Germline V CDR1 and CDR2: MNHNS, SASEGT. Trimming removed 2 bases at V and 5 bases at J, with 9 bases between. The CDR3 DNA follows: TGTGCCAGCAGTGAATGGAGTACGGAGACCCAGTACTTC. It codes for CASSEWSTETQYF.

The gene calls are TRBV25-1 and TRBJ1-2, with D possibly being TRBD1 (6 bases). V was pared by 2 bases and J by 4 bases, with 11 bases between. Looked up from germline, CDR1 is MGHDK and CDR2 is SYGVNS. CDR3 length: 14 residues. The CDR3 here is CASSERTGFYGYTF. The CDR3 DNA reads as TGTGCCAGCAGTGAAAGAACAGGGTTCTATGGCTACACCTTC.

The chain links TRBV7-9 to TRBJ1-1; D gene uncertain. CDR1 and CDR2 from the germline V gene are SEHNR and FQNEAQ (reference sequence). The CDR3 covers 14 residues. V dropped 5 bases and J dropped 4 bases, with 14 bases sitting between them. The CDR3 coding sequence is TGTGCCAGCAGCCCCGGCGGGGTCTTCACTGAAGCTTTCTTT. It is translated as CASSPGGVFTEAFF.

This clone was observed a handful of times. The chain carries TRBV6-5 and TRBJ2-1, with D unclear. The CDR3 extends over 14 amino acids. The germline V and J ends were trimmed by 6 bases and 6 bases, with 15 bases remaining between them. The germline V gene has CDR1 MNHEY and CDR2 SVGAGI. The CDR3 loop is CASSPRGALNEQFF. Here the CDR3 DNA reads TGTGCCAGCAGCCCCCGCGGAGCCCTCAATGAGCAGTTCTTC.

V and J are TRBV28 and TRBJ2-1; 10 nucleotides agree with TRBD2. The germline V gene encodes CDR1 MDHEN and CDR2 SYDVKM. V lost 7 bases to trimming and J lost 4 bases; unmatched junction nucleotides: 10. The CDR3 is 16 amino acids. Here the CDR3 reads CASTLIAGGGYNEQFF. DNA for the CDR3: TGTGCCAGCACCTTAATAGCGGGAGGTGGATACAATGAGCAGTTCTTC.

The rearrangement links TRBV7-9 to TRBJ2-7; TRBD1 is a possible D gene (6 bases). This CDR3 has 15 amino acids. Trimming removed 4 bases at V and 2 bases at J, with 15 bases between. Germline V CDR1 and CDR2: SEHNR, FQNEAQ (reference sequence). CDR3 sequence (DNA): TGTGCCAGCAGCTCAACGAGCAGGACAGCCTACGAGCAGTACTTC. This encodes CASSSTSRTAYEQYF.

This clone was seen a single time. The CDR3 loop reads CASSSISGRRAETQYF. In DNA, the CDR3 is TGTGCCAGCAGCTCAATTAGCGGGAGGCGAGCGGAGACCCAGTACTTC. V and J are TRBV7-6 and TRBJ2-5; TRBD2 matches at 10 bases. Germline V gene lookup returns CDR1 SGHVS and CDR2 FNYEAQ. The CDR3 consists of 16 residues. V shed 4 bases and J 5 bases; nucleotides not matched to a gene: 10.

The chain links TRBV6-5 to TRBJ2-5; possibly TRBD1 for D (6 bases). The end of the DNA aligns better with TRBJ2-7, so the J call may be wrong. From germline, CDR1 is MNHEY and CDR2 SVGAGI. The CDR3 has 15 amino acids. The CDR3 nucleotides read TGTGCCAGCAGCCTATCGACAGGAGCTACCTACGAGCAGTACTTC. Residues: CASSLSTGATYEQYF.

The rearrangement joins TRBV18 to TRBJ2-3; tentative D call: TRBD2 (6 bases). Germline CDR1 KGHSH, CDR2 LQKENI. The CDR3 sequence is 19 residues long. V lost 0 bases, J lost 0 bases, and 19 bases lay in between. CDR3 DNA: TGTGCCAGCTCACCACCCGGCCGGGAGAACCCAACTAGCACAGATACGCAGTATTTT. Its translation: CASSPPGRENPTSTDTQYF. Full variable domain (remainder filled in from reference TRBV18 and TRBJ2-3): NAGVMQNPRHLVRRRGQEARLRCSPMKGHSHVYWYRQLPEEGLKFMVYLQKENIIDESGMPKERFSAEFPKEGPSILRIQQVVRGDSAAYFCASSPPGRENPTSTDTQYFGPGTRLTVL.

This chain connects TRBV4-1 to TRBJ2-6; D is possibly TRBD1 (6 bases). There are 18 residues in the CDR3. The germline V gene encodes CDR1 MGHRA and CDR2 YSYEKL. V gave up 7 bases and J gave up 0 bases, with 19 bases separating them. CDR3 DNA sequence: TGCGCCAGCAAACACGAGGGGGTTCGGAACTCTGGGGCCAACGTCCTGACTTTC. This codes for CASKHEGVRNSGANVLTF.

The CDR3 nucleotides are TGTGCTAGTGGTTTGGGGACTAGCGGAGCACAAGAGACCCAGTACTTC. It is translated as CASGLGTSGAQETQYF. V gene TRBV12-5 combines with J gene TRBJ2-5, with 10 nucleotides matching TRBD2. Losses at the gene ends were 1 base for V and 2 bases for J; bases not matched to a gene: 4. The CDR3 runs to 16 residues. Germline CDR1 LGHNT, CDR2 FRNRAP.

Here the CDR3 reads CASSVASGRAKTQYF. The CDR3 coding sequence is TGTGCCAGCAGTGTTGCGAGCGGGAGGGCCAAGACCCAGTACTTC. The gene calls are TRBV2 and TRBJ2-5; TRBD2 matches 10 bases. Germline lookup yields CDR1 SNHLY and CDR2 FYNNEI. V lost 4 bases to trimming and J lost 6 bases; unmatched junction nucleotides: 8. This CDR3 region has 15 residues.

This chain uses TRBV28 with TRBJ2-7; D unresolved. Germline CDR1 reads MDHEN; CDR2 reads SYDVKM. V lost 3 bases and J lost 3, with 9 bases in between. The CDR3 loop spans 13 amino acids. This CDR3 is CASSFDSRYEQYF. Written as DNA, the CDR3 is TGTGCCAGCAGTTTCGACTCCCGCTACGAGCAGTACTTC.

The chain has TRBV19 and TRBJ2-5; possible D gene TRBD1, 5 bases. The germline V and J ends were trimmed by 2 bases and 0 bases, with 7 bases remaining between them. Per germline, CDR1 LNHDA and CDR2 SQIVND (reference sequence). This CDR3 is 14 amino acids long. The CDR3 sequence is CASSISGNQETQYF. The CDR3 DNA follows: TGTGCCAGTAGTATATCAGGGAACCAAGAGACCCAGTACTTC.